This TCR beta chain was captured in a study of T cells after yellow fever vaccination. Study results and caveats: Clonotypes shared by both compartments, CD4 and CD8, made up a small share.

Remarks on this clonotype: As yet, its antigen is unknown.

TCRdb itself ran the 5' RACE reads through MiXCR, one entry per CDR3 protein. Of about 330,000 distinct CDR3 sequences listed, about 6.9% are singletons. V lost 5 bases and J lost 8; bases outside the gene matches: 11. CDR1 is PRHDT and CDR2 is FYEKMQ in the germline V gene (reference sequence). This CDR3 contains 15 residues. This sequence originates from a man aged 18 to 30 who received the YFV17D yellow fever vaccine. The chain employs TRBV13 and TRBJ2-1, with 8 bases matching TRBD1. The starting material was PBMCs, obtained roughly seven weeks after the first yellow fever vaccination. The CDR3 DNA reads TGTGCCAGCAGCCCTTTCGGACAGGGAAAATATGAGCAGTTCTTC. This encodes CASSPFGQGKYEQFF.